This TCR beta chain was profiled in a study of blood T cells in healthy people across ages. The V segment lost 4 bases and the J segment 2 bases; nucleotides outside the gene matches: 5. CDR1 LGHDT and CDR2 YNNKEL come from the germline V gene (reference sequence). The CDR3 has 16 residues. The second PCR ran roughly 7 to 12 cycles with a sample-barcoded 5' primer and J-beta primers. TCRdb redid the calling of the 5' RACE reads with MiXCR, one entry per CDR3 protein. The repertoire consists of some 1.6 million distinct CDR3 sequences, with 34% occurring once and the leading ten covering about 11%. In this sample, this clonotype turned up a few times.

The receptor was derived from a woman aged 30 to 39 in good health. Sequences were obtained from blood. The chain employs TRBV3-1 and TRBJ2-6, with 7 bases that match TRBD1. CDR3 in amino acids: CASSRVTGAGANVLTF. The CDR3 bases are TGTGCCAGCAGCCGAGTAACAGGGGCTGGGGCCAACGTCCTGACTTTC.